The 21 T cell receptor beta chains below come from one sample, sequenced in a study of regulatory T cells in long-lasting Graves disease. Time point specified: persistent/refractory GD, antithyroid drugs over 5 years with positive TRAb. Preparation of the TCR library used RNA extracted from PBMCs. Arm-PCR with iRepertoire HTBI primers amplified the CDR3 regions for these TCR beta libraries. TCRdb re-derived calls from the multiplex PCR reads in MiXCR, one entry per CDR3 protein. The sample yields around 400,000 distinct CDR3 sequences, less than 25% seen once. Material: peripheral blood mononuclear cells (PBMCs), obtained when the disease was refractory, from a patient treated with antithyroid drugs. Receptor source: a female donor with Graves disease.

This chain uses TRBV4-2 with TRBJ1-3; D ambiguous. The CDR3 has 17 residues. Trimming took 0 bases from V and 4 from J, leaving 16 bases between them. CDR1 is LGHNA, CDR2 YNFKEQ, per germline. The CDR3 nucleotides read TGTGCCAGCAGCCAAGAATTAGAACAAGGATGGGGAAACACCATATATTTT. Encoded protein: CASSQELEQGWGNTIYF.

This clonotype occurred many times. V and J are TRBV28 and TRBJ2-6; unclear D gene. The length of the CDR3 is 15 residues. The V and J ends lost 3 bases and 0 bases respectively, with 6 bases between them. CDR1 and CDR2 from the germline V gene are MDHEN and SYDVKM. CDR3 nucleotide sequence: TGTGCCAGCAGTTTTCCAAACTCTGGGGCCAACGTCCTGACTTTC. The encoded protein is CASSFPNSGANVLTF.

The V and J genes are TRBV29-1 and TRBJ1-1, with 7 bases aligning to TRBD1. Germline loops: CDR1 SQVTM, CDR2 ANQGSEA. CDR3 length equals 13 residues. V lost 7 bases, J lost 2 bases, and 7 bases stayed unmatched. The CDR3 here is CSATGVTNTEAFF. CDR3 DNA sequence: TGCAGCGCTACAGGGGTAACTAACACTGAAGCTTTCTTT.

This clonotype was observed at least ten times. The chain couples TRBV19 to TRBJ2-5, with D hard to call. V lost 8 bases to trimming and J lost 7 bases, with 14 bases between them. The CDR3 extends over 12 amino acids. CDR1 and CDR2 (germline): LNHDA, SQIVND (reference sequence). The DNA for the CDR3 is TGTGCCAGTCGTGGGCCCGGTGGGACCCAGTACTTC. Translated: CASRGPGGTQYF.

This clonotype turned up a few times. The chain couples TRBV5-5 to TRBJ1-2; no clear D. The germline gives CDR1 SGHKS, CDR2 YYEKEE (reference sequence). V was pared by 4 bases and J by 3 bases, with 13 bases between. The CDR3 is 14 residues long. This CDR3 reads CASSVDLMDYGYTF. The CDR3 nucleotides read TGTGCCAGCAGCGTCGACCTGATGGACTATGGCTACACCTTC.

This clonotype was recorded at least ten times. This chain uses TRBV3-1 with TRBJ1-6; D remains unclear. The germline CDR1 and CDR2 sequences are LGHDT and YNNKEL (reference sequence). The CDR3 has 12 amino acids. V dropped 6 bases and J dropped 10 bases, with 10 bases sitting between them. The CDR3 region has the DNA TGTGCCAGCAGAGCCTTATCCTCACCCCTCCACTTT. This encodes CASRALSSPLHF.

The chain combines TRBV6-2 or TRBV6-3 with TRBJ2-7, with 10 bases that match TRBD2. V was pared by 7 bases and J by 4 bases, with 16 bases of the junction left unmatched. The CDR3 totals 17 residues. Germline lookup yields CDR1 MNHEY and CDR2 SVGEGT. Here the CDR3 reads CASTANPTAGGPYEQYF. CDR3 DNA: TGTGCCAGCACCGCAAACCCTACAGCGGGAGGGCCGTACGAGCAGTACTTC.

There are a few counts of this clonotype. The V call is TRBV11-2, the J call TRBJ2-2, with TRBD1 identical over 9 bases. From germline, CDR1 is SGHAT and CDR2 FQNNGV. Germline trimming cut 1 base from V and 2 bases from J; bases unmatched to any gene: 5. The CDR3 totals 17 residues. This CDR3 reads CASSLGYRGPNTGELFF. The CDR3 nucleotides read TGTGCCAGCAGCTTAGGATACAGGGGGCCTAACACCGGGGAGCTGTTTTTT.

The genes are TRBV18 and TRBJ1-2, with a tentative D call TRBD1 (6 bases). This CDR3 is 15 amino acids long. Trimming cost V 0 bases and J 2 bases, with 10 bases left between them. The germline V gene encodes CDR1 KGHSH and CDR2 LQKENI. As DNA, the CDR3 is TGTGCCAGCTCACCACCACCCGGACAGAACTATGGCTACACCTTC. Protein product: CASSPPPGQNYGYTF.

The V and J genes are TRBV6-1 and TRBJ2-7; D may match TRBD1 or TRBD2 (6 bases each). Germline CDR1 and CDR2: MNHNS and SASEGT. V lost 3 bases to trimming and J lost 1 base, with 13 bases between them. This CDR3 contains 15 residues. CDR3 residues: CASSDVGGASYEQYF. CDR3 nucleotides: TGTGCCAGCAGTGACGTGGGGGGCGCATCCTACGAGCAGTACTTC.

V usage is TRBV7-2 and J usage is TRBJ1-3, with D uncertain. The V end was cut by 0 bases, the J end by 0 bases, with 9 bases between. Per germline, CDR1 SGHTA and CDR2 FQGNSA. CDR3 length: 16 residues. CDR3 protein: CASSLAVTASGNTIYF. The CDR3 DNA is TGTGCCAGCAGCTTAGCGGTCACGGCCTCTGGAAACACCATATATTTT.

V and J are TRBV5-5 and TRBJ1-1; the match to TRBD1 covers 7 bases. V shed 4 bases and J 6 bases; nucleotides not matched to a gene: 12. CDR3 length: 15 residues. Looked up from germline, CDR1 is SGHKS and CDR2 is YYEKEE (reference sequence). CDR3 bases: TGTGCCAGCAGCCCAATTACAGGGGTCAGGGCTGAAGCTTTCTTT. Translated: CASSPITGVRAEAFF.

The chain couples TRBV9 to TRBJ1-1, with unresolved D. The V and J ends lost 0 bases and 1 base respectively, with 10 bases between them. Looked up from germline, CDR1 is SGDLS and CDR2 is YYNGEE. The CDR3 runs 15 residues. In DNA, the CDR3 is TGTGCCAGCAGCGTAGGTCCAAGGCAGAACACTGAAGCTTTCTTT. Its translation: CASSVGPRQNTEAFF.

This sequence joins TRBV19 and TRBJ1-1, with D hard to call. Trimming took 3 bases from V and 0 from J, leaving 29 bases between them. Germline V lookup: CDR1 LNHDA, CDR2 SQIVND (reference sequence). This CDR3 is built from 21 residues. The CDR3 is CASSIKYGQWTDVLMNTEAFF. CDR3 DNA: TGTGCCAGTAGTATTAAGTACGGCCAATGGACCGACGTTCTGATGAACACTGAAGCTTTCTTT.

CDR3 loop: CASSFGEASGRAWSNEQYF. The CDR3 bases are TGTGCCAGCAGTTTTGGTGAGGCTAGCGGGAGGGCCTGGTCGAACGAGCAGTACTTC. This chain connects TRBV28 to TRBJ2-7; TRBD2 aligns across 12 bases. The length of the CDR3 is 19 residues. V lost 3 bases, J lost 5 bases, and 17 bases stayed unmatched. Germline loops: CDR1 MDHEN, CDR2 SYDVKM.

The chain joins TRBV3-1 to TRBJ2-7; D might be TRBD1 (6 bases). There are 15 residues in the CDR3. Between the trimmed V and J ends, which lost 3 bases and 0 bases, there was a span of 12 bases. CDR1 is LGHDT and CDR2 is YNNKEL in the germline V gene (reference sequence). The CDR3 here is CASSHTQGPSYEQYF. CDR3 bases: TGTGCCAGCAGCCATACACAGGGCCCCTCCTACGAGCAGTACTTC.

There are many counts of this clonotype. CDR3 amino acids: CSVDDGRDEKLFF. The CDR3, as DNA: TGCAGCGTTGACGATGGCCGGGATGAAAAACTGTTTTTT. V is TRBV29-1 and J is TRBJ1-4; D not resolved. The germline V and J ends were trimmed by 3 bases and 6 bases, with 11 bases remaining between them. This CDR3 is 13 amino acids long. Germline V gene lookup returns CDR1 SQVTM and CDR2 ANQGSEA.

In this sample, this clonotype turned up a few times. The DNA for the CDR3 is TGTGCCAGCAGGCGACTAGGCGTCGTCGATGAGCAGTTCTTC. It codes for CASRRLGVVDEQFF. The chain links TRBV27 to TRBJ2-1; possible D gene TRBD2, 6 bases. The CDR3 is made up of 14 amino acids. Germline V gene data show CDR1 as MNHEY and CDR2 as SMNVEV (reference sequence). Trimming removed 6 bases at V and 8 bases at J, with 17 bases between.

This clonotype was seen a handful of times. V is TRBV7-2 and J is TRBJ2-7; no clear D gene. Germline CDR1 SGHTA, CDR2 FQGNSA. This CDR3 spans 15 amino acids. Trimming shortened V by 0 bases and J by 4 bases, and 13 bases separated the two germline ends. CDR3 DNA: TGTGCCAGCAGCTTAGCTGTCAGGTCCCCTTACGAGCAGTACTTC. This translates into CASSLAVRSPYEQYF.

The chain recombines TRBV2 with TRBJ2-7; 9 nucleotides line up with TRBD1. CDR3 length: 14 residues. V shed 8 bases and J 2 bases; nucleotides not matched to a gene: 7. Looked up from germline, CDR1 is SNHLY and CDR2 is FYNNEI. The CDR3 DNA reads TGTGCCAGCCTACCGGACAGGGGCCCCTACGAGCAGTACTTC. Translating it yields CASLPDRGPYEQYF.

This clonotype was seen a few times. The V call is TRBV7-2, the J call TRBJ2-5; maybe TRBD2 (7 bases). V was shortened by 6 bases and J by 4 bases, with 12 bases between the two germline ends. The CDR3 totals 13 residues. CDR1 is SGHTA and CDR2 is FQGNSA in the germline V gene. For the CDR3, the DNA is TGTGCCAGCAGATCTGGGGGGGCAGAGACCCAGTACTTC. Its protein is CASRSGGAETQYF.